The 27 T cell receptor beta chains below all came from one sample that was sequenced in a study of Ad26.COV2.S vaccination and SARS-CoV-2 variants. TCRdb's copy holds only in-frame clones and misses some; the assay was immunoSEQ multiplex PCR. Seen here are approximately 400,000 clones, roughly 80% observed once, and the top ten hold roughly 7.4%. Treatment denoted: 15 to 20 received Ad26.COV2.S at low or high dose, single or two shots; about 5 received placebo; per-sample allocation not given. It was on day 63 after the first vaccine or placebo injection that samples were taken. The starting material was peripheral blood, obtained in a trial of Ad26.COV2.S vaccine versus placebo. The receptors were gathered from a person between 18 and 65 years old who received the Ad26.COV2.S COVID-19 vaccine or a placebo.

The chain uses TRBV27 and TRBJ2-7; D is ambiguous. Trimming shortened V by 6 bases and J by 5 bases, and 11 bases separated the two germline ends. Germline-derived CDR1 and CDR2 are MNHEY and SMNVEV (reference sequence). This CDR3 is 12 amino acids long. The chain's CDR3 is CASSYGRDEQYF. The CDR3, as DNA: TGTGCCAGCAGCTACGGACGGGACGAGCAGTACTTC.

The chain combines TRBV5-1 with TRBJ2-1, with a weak D call TRBD1 (6 bases). The ends were cut back, 2 bases at V and 9 bases at J, with 6 bases in the middle. This CDR3 has 11 amino acids. Germline-derived CDR1 and CDR2 are SGHRS and YFSETQ. The CDR3 DNA follows: TGCGCCAGCAGCTTCAGGGGTGAGCAGTTCTTC. Translation: CASSFRGEQFF.

V and J are TRBV3-1 (or the pseudogene TRBV3-2) and TRBJ2-5; D is possibly TRBD2 (7 bases). Between the trimmed V and J ends, which lost 2 bases and 6 bases, there was a span of 22 bases. This CDR3 contains 17 residues. Germline CDR1 and CDR2: LGHDT and YNNKEL (reference sequence). CDR3 nucleotide sequence: TGTGCCAGCAGCCAACTACTAAGGGGGGGAGCCCCGAAGACCCAGTACTTC. Protein: CASSQLLRGGAPKTQYF.

The chain is built from TRBV11-3 and TRBJ2-3; 7 bases are shared with TRBD2. V shed 1 base, J shed 2 bases, and the junction held 3 bases outside the gene matches. Germline V CDR1 and CDR2: SGHNT, YENEEA. The CDR3 length is 15 residues. CDR3 residues: CASSLGGRATDTQYF. CDR3 coding DNA: TGTGCCAGCAGCTTAGGTGGGAGGGCCACAGATACGCAGTATTTT.

This rearrangement joins TRBV7-9 to TRBJ1-1; 7 bases are a match to TRBD1. The V gene end was trimmed by 6 bases and the J gene end by 1 base; junction bases not matched to a gene: 8. Germline V gene lookup returns CDR1 SEHNR and CDR2 FQNEAQ (reference sequence). This CDR3 has 15 amino acids. The DNA for the CDR3 is TGTGCCAGCAGTCCCAGGGGGGGCGAGAACACTGAAGCTTTCTTT. Amino acid sequence: CASSPRGGENTEAFF.

Only a few counts were recorded for this clone. The chain links TRBV4-1 to TRBJ2-1; tentatively, D is TRBD2 (5 bases). Germline V lookup: CDR1 MGHRA, CDR2 YSYEKL. There are 18 residues in the CDR3. Trimming left V 1 base short and J 7 bases short, with 23 bases between. As DNA, the CDR3 is TGCGCCAGCAGCCAAGTAGTCGGCTACAGCGGCTCTAGAAATGAGCAGTTCTTC. It yields the protein CASSQVVGYSGSRNEQFF.

Here the CDR3 reads CASSLIGTENTEAFF. As DNA, the CDR3 is TGTGCCAGCAGCTTAATAGGGACGGAGAACACTGAAGCTTTCTTT. This chain links TRBV7-3 with TRBJ1-1; possibly TRBD1 for D (5 bases). V lost 1 base and J lost 1, with 10 bases in between. The length of the CDR3 is 15 residues. CDR1 is SGHTA and CDR2 is FQGTGA in the germline V gene.

The chain carries TRBV18 and TRBJ2-7, with 7 bases matching TRBD2. This CDR3 contains 14 residues. Trimming took 1 base from V and 12 from J; bases not matched to a gene: 12. Germline V gene data show CDR1 as KGHSH and CDR2 as LQKENI. CDR3 coding DNA: TGTGCCAGCTCACCACGCCAGGGAGGGTGGGATTCGTACTTC. Translated, it gives CASSPRQGGWDSYF.

The V and J genes are TRBV6-6 and TRBJ1-2; D may be TRBD1 (6 bases). V was shortened by 5 bases and J by 0 bases, with 10 bases between the two germline ends. This CDR3 has 14 amino acids. Germline CDR1 reads MNHNY; CDR2 reads SVGAGI (reference sequence). CDR3 in amino acids: CASSPQGSNYGYTF. CDR3 sequence (DNA): TGTGCCAGCAGTCCACAGGGTTCTAACTATGGCTACACCTTC.

This clone is a singleton in its sample. J is TRBJ1-1 and V is TRBV6-5, with TRBD1 matching over 7 bases. V shed 8 bases, J shed 0 bases, and the junction held 9 bases outside the gene matches. Germline V CDR1 and CDR2: MNHEY, SVGAGI. The CDR3 totals 15 residues. CDR3 DNA: TGTGCCAGCCGTCCCGACAGGGTCATGAACACTGAAGCTTTCTTT. This gives the protein CASRPDRVMNTEAFF.

This chain joins TRBV27 and TRBJ1-1; tentatively, D is TRBD1 (5 bases). The CDR3 loop spans 15 amino acids. Germline V CDR1 and CDR2: MNHEY, SMNVEV (reference sequence). Trimming cost V 8 bases and J 0 bases, with 16 bases left between them. CDR3: CASRRDRNLNTEAFF. The CDR3 DNA sequence: TGTGCCAGCCGCCGAGACAGAAACCTGAACACTGAAGCTTTCTTT.

This clone has a handful of counts. The rearrangement uses TRBV27 and TRBJ2-2; 8 bases align to TRBD1. Germline-derived CDR1 and CDR2 are MNHEY and SMNVEV (reference sequence). The V segment lost 5 bases and the J segment 3 bases; nucleotides outside the gene matches: 8. The CDR3 runs 16 residues. The CDR3 nucleotides read TGTGCCAGCAGTCTCCCGACAGGGGTGGACACCGGGGAGCTGTTTTTT. It encodes CASSLPTGVDTGELFF.

The rearrangement links TRBV5-1 to TRBJ1-1, with D maybe TRBD1 (5 bases). This CDR3 is 13 amino acids long. Germline assignment: CDR1 SGHRS and CDR2 YFSETQ. The ends were cut back, 3 bases at V and 7 bases at J, with 13 bases in the middle. CDR3 region: CASSSPGLYEAFF. DNA for the CDR3: TGCGCCAGCAGCTCCCCAGGGTTGTATGAAGCTTTCTTT.

In this sample, this clone turned up once. This chain connects TRBV30 to TRBJ1-2, with TRBD1 matching over 7 bases. The germline gives CDR1 GTSNPN, CDR2 SVGIG (reference sequence). Trimming cost V 3 bases and J 7 bases; bases outside gene matches: 5. CDR3 length equals 12 residues. CDR3 in DNA: TGTGCCTGGAGAACAGGGGTGAGTGGCTACACCTTC. Residues: CAWRTGVSGYTF. Full variable domain (remainder filled in from reference TRBV30 and TRBJ1-2): SQTIHQWPATLVQPVGSPLSLECTVEGTSNPNLYWYRQAAGRGLQLLFYSVGIGQISSEVPQNLSASRPQDRQFILSSKKLLLSDSGFYLCAWRTGVSGYTFGSGTRLTVV.

The chain links TRBV7-9 to TRBJ2-1; D possibly corresponds to TRBD2 (5 bases). The CDR3 has 14 residues. Trimming cost V 5 bases and J 9 bases, with 17 bases left between them. Germline loops: CDR1 SEHNR, CDR2 FQNEAQ (reference sequence). CDR3 amino acids: CASSPGDGRGEQFF. The CDR3 DNA is TGTGCCAGCAGCCCCGGGGATGGCCGTGGTGAGCAGTTCTTC.

This chain links TRBV9 with TRBJ2-1; no clear D gene. In germline, CDR1 is SGDLS, CDR2 YYNGEE. The CDR3 sequence is 17 residues long. Trimming took off 3 bases at V and 4 bases at J, with 20 bases between the two ends. CDR3 nucleotide sequence: TGTGCCAGCAGCGCCGCCGGAGATGGGATAGCATACAATGAGCAGTTCTTC. This translates into CASSAAGDGIAYNEQFF.

This clone appeared a single time. The V and J genes are TRBV15 and TRBJ1-5; D is undetermined. This CDR3 region has 16 residues. Germline CDR1 LNHNV, CDR2 YYDKDF (reference sequence). Trimming pared 3 bases from V and 4 bases from J, leaving 16 bases between. In DNA, the CDR3 is TGTGCCACCAGCAGCTTAGGGAGGGCGCGTAATCAGCCCCAGCATTTT. This sequence encodes CATSSLGRARNQPQHF.

V usage is TRBV21-1 and J usage is TRBJ1-6; TRBD1, as called in the table, went unchecked against the DNA. TRBV21-1 is an annotated pseudogene. The CDR3 contains 17 residues. This CDR3 reads CASSKGRGYSYNSPLHF. CDR3 DNA sequence: TGTGCCAGCAGCAAAGGAAGGGGGTATTCCTATAATTCACCCCTCCACTTT.

The V gene is TRBV6-2 or TRBV6-3, the J gene TRBJ1-5, with 9 bases matching TRBD1. The V gene's germline CDR1 is MNHEY and CDR2 SVGEGT. The CDR3 loop spans 15 amino acids. J lost 7 bases, V lost 6 bases, and 10 bases had no gene match. The CDR3 coding sequence is TGTGCCAGCAGCTTGACAGGGGGTAAGGACCAGCCCCAGCATTTT. Amino acid sequence: CASSLTGGKDQPQHF.

This rearrangement joins TRBV7-2 to TRBJ2-1; 11 bases fit TRBD2. With V trimmed by 5 bases and J by 5 bases, 11 bases remained unmatched. The CDR3 spans 17 residues. Germline values: CDR1 SGHTA, CDR2 FQGNSA. The CDR3 DNA sequence: TGTGCCAGCAGCCCATATATAGCGGGGGGGCGCCACAATGAGCAGTTCTTC. It yields the protein CASSPYIAGGRHNEQFF.

The rearrangement links TRBV15 to TRBJ2-3; perhaps D is TRBD1 or TRBD2 (5 bases each). The germline gives CDR1 LNHNV, CDR2 YYDKDF (reference sequence). This CDR3 region has 15 residues. Deletions cut 0 bases from V and 5 bases from J, with 12 bases between. The CDR3 protein is CATSRDRAGGDTQYF. CDR3 nucleotide sequence: TGTGCCACCAGCAGAGATCGGGCTGGGGGAGATACGCAGTATTTT.

The chain recombines TRBV11-2 with TRBJ2-2, with TRBD2 identical over 8 bases. V lost 3 bases, J lost 9 bases, and 6 bases stayed unmatched. This CDR3 is built from 14 residues. Looked up from germline, CDR1 is SGHAT and CDR2 is FQNNGV. CDR3 residues: CASSFVSGGWELFF. The CDR3, as DNA: TGTGCCAGCAGCTTCGTAAGCGGGGGATGGGAGCTGTTTTTT.

The J gene is TRBJ1-2, the V gene TRBV19; D is undetermined. Trimming stripped 2 bases from V and 2 bases from J, with 6 bases between. This CDR3 region has 13 residues. Germline V lookup: CDR1 LNHDA, CDR2 SQIVND (reference sequence). CDR3 nucleotides: TGTGCCAGTAGTATACAACGGAACTATGGCTACACCTTC. Amino acids: CASSIQRNYGYTF.

This clone occurred once. The chain couples TRBV3-1 (or the pseudogene TRBV3-2) to TRBJ2-4; D gene uncertain. CDR1 and CDR2 (germline): LGHDT, YNNKEL (reference sequence). This CDR3 is built from 16 residues. V lost 0 bases to trimming and J lost 1 base, with 10 bases between them. The CDR3 sequence: CASSQEVRIAKNIQYF. DNA of the CDR3: TGTGCCAGCAGCCAAGAGGTGAGAATCGCCAAAAACATTCAGTACTTC.

CDR3 region: CASSYSRRGGGEAFF. The CDR3 DNA is TGTGCCAGCAGTTACTCGCGGCGGGGAGGAGGTGAAGCTTTCTTT. The chain carries TRBV6-5 and TRBJ1-1; no clear D gene. V lost 0 bases, J lost 7 bases, and 15 bases lay in between. The CDR3 runs 15 residues. The germline CDR1 and CDR2 sequences are MNHEY and SVGAGI.

The DNA for the CDR3 is TGTGCCAGCAGTCTACGACGGCCTATGGACCTGTTGGGGGGCACTGAAGCTTTCTTT. Translated: CASSLRRPMDLLGGTEAFF. The rearrangement uses TRBV28 and TRBJ1-1, with D possibly matching TRBD1 (5 bases). The ends were cut back, 5 bases at V and 4 bases at J, with 29 bases in the middle. From germline, CDR1 is MDHEN and CDR2 SYDVKM. This CDR3 is 19 amino acids long. Combining the CDR3 with reference TRBV28 and TRBJ1-1 gives the whole variable domain DVKVTQSSRYLVKRTGEKVFLECVQDMDHENMFWYRQDPGLGLRLIYFSYDVKMKEKGDIPEGYSVSREKKERFSLILESASTNQTSMYLCASSLRRPMDLLGGTEAFFGQGTRLTVV.

V gene TRBV11-2 combines with J gene TRBJ2-3, with 8 bases identical to TRBD2. The trim removed 5 bases at V and 5 bases at J, leaving 12 bases unmatched. The CDR3 has 16 residues. Germline CDR1 SGHAT, CDR2 FQNNGV. This CDR3 is CASSASGGRPQDTQYF. CDR3 DNA: TGTGCCAGCAGCGCCAGCGGGGGCCGTCCCCAAGATACGCAGTATTTT.